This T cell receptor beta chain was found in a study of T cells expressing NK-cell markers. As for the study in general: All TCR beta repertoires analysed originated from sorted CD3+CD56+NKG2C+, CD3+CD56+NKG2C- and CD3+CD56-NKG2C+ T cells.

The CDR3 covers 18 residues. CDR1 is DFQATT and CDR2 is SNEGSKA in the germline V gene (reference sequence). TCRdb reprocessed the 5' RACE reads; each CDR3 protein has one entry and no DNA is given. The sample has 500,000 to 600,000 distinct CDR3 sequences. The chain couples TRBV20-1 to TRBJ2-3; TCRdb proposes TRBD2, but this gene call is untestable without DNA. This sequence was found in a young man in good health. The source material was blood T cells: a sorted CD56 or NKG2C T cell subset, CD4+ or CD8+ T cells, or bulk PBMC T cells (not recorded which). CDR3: CSASGLAGGPVRTDTQYF.